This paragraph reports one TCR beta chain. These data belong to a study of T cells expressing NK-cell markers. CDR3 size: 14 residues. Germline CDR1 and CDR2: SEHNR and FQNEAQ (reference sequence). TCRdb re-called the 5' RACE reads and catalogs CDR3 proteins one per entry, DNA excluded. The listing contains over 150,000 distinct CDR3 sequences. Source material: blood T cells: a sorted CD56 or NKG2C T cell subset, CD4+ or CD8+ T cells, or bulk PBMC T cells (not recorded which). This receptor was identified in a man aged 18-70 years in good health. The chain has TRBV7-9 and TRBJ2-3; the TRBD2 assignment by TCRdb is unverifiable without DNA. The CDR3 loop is CASKGTSSTDTQYF.